This T cell receptor beta chain was sequenced during a study of blood T cell repertoires in COVID-19. About the study: Samples of COVID-19 (acute and convalescent) were obtained from the United States, Italy and Spain. PBMCs, B-cell-depleted T cells, or T cells were the source of the cDNA or gDNA that made up the material.

This CDR3 comprises 13 residues. Germline V gene sequence: CDR1 SEHNR, CDR2 FQNEAQ (reference sequence). Deletions cut 3 bases from V and 0 bases from J, with 5 bases between. Authors' processing steps: Reference gene primer amplification gave nucleated cell count estimates. The table came from immunoSEQ multiplex PCR; TCRdb's copy has only in-frame clones and leaves some out. For V, J and clone size, that table is used; D and trimming come from the DNA. The repertoire consists of over 100,000 clones, with approximately 80% occurring once and the leading ten covering almost 4%. Sequencing input: peripheral blood. This sequence joins TRBV7-9 and TRBJ1-2; D gene uncertain. The receptor was derived from a woman older than 75 with acute or convalescent COVID-19. This chain's CDR3 is CASSFIANYGYTF. CDR3 bases: TGTGCCAGCAGCTTTATAGCTAACTATGGCTACACCTTC.